This record concerns one T cell receptor (beta chain) sequence. The germline gives CDR1 MNHEY, CDR2 SVGAGI. The length of the CDR3 is 14 residues. The ends lost 6 bases at V and 2 bases at J; junction bases unmatched: 2. The sample comes from a study of blood T cell repertoires in COVID-19. Study-wide context: The origin of the acute and convalescent COVID-19 samples was the United States, Italy and Spain. T cells, B-cell-depleted T cells, or PBMCs supplied cDNA or gDNA.

Per the original methods: The authors estimated nucleated cell counts from reference gene primer amplification. The repertoire was sequenced with immunoSEQ multiplex PCR; TCRdb's copy has only in-frame clones and lacks some. For V, J and clone size, that table is used; D and trimming come from the DNA. This repertoire shows 140,000 to 150,000 clones, 80% to 90% found once; its top ten account for 8% to 9%. The TCR was taken from a woman aged 45-65 years with active or convalescent COVID-19. This chain links TRBV6-5 with TRBJ2-2; TRBD1 matches at 8 bases. Sequenced sample: peripheral blood. CDR3 sequence: CASRDRGNTGELFF. CDR3 coding DNA: TGTGCCAGCAGAGACAGGGGAAACACCGGGGAGCTGTTTTTT.